This entry features one T cell receptor (beta chain) sequence. Its matching antigen is unknown. This sample stems from a study of chemoradiotherapy in HPV16-positive cancers. Overall study context: Candidate HPV-specific T-cell clones and common TCR motifs came from functional assays in a couple of HPV16-positive patients.

Broader study findings: Only a couple of HPV16-positive patients supplied the functional HPV-specificity definition. Better recurrence-free survival went with HPV-responsive T-cell expansion in HPV16-positive patients.

The assay was immunoSEQ multiplex PCR, and TCRdb's table has in-frame clones only and misses some. The sample carries more than 7,000 clones, around nine tenths recorded once. Samples were taken several times over chemoradiotherapy. The CDR3 is 13 residues long. Germline V gives CDR1 SNHLY, CDR2 FYNNEI. Trimming removed 8 bases from V and 1 base from J; junction bases left unmatched: 2. This sample comprised blood, obtained from a patient who underwent chemoradiotherapy. V usage is TRBV2 and J usage is TRBJ2-3, with TRBD2 matching 8 bases. This clonotype was obtained from a human donor with HPV-associated anogenital cancer. CDR3 bases: TGTGCCAGCCTGACTAGCGGCACAGATACGCAGTATTTT. This sequence encodes CASLTSGTDTQYF.